This TCR beta chain emerged from a study of beta chain features in type 1 diabetes. Study conclusions and caveats: Here, the possible influence of HLA type (on TCRB rearrangement) remained unresolved.

Expressed TCRB transcripts were sequenced because the entire RNA isolate underwent reverse transcription. The data were produced by immunoSEQ multiplex PCR, yet TCRdb's version contains in-frame clones alone and is incomplete. The profile shows fewer than 550,000 clones, over 10% of them singletons. V dropped 1 base and J dropped 6 bases, with 9 bases sitting between them. CDR1 and CDR2 (germline): MGHDK, SYGVNS. The CDR3 runs to 14 residues. As regards this clone: Its antigen remains unknown.

This chain connects TRBV25-1 to TRBJ2-2; D is unclear. Specimen: naive CD4+ T cells from blood. This sequence was found in a woman between 18 and 29 years old in good health. In DNA, the CDR3 is TGTGCCAGCAGTGAATCGATGGTCCCCGGGGAGCTGTTTTTT. Encoded protein: CASSESMVPGELFF.